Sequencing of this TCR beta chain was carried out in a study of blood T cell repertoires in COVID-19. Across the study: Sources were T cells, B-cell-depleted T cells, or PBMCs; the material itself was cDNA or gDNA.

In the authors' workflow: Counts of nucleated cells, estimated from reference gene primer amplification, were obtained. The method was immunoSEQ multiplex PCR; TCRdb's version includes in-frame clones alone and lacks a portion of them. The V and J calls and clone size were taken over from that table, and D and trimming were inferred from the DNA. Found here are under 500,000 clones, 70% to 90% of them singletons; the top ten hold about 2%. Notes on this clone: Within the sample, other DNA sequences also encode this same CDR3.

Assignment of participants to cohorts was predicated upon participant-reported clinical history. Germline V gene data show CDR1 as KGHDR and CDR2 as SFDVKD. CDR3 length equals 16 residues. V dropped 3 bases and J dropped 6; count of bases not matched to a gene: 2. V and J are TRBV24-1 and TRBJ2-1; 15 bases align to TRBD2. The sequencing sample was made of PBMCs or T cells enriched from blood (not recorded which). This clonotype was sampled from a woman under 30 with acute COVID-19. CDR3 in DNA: TGTGCCACCAGTGATCGGACTAGCGGGAGGGTCAATGAGCAGTTCTTC. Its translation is CATSDRTSGRVNEQFF.